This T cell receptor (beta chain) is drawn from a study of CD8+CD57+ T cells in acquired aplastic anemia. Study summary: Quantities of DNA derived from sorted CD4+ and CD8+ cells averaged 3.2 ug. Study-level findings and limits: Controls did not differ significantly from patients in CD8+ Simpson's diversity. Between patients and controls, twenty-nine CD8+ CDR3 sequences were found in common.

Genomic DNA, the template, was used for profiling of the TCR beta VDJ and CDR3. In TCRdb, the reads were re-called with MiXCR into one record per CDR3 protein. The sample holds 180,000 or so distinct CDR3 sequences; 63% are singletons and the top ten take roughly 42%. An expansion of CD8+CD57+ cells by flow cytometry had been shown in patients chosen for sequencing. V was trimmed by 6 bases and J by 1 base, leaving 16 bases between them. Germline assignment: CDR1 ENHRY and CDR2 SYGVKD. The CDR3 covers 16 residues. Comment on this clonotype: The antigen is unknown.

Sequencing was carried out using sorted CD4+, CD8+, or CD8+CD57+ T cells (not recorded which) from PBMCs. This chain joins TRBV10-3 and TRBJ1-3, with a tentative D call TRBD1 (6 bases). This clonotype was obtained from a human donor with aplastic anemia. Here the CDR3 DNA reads TGTGCCATCAGCTACTTACCGGGGGCTTCTGGAAACACCATATATTTT. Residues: CAISYLPGASGNTIYF.